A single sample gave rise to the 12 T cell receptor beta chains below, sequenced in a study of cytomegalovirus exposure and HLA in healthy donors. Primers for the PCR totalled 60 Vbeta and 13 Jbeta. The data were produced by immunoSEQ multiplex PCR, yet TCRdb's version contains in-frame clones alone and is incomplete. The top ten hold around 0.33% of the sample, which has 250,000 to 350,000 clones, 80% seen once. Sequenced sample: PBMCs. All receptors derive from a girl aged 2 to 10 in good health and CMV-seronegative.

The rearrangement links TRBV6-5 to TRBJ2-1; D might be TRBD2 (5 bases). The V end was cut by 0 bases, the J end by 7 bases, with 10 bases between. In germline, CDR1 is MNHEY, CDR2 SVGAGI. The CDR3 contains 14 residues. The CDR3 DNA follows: TGTGCCAGCAGTTACTCGACGGGGTGGAATGAGCAGTTCTTC. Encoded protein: CASSYSTGWNEQFF.

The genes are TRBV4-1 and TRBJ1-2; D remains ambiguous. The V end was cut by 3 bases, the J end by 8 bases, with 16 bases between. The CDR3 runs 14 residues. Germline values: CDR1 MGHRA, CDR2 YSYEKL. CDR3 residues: CASSQESQSGGYTF. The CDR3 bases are TGCGCCAGCAGCCAGGAATCTCAGTCGGGAGGCTACACCTTC.

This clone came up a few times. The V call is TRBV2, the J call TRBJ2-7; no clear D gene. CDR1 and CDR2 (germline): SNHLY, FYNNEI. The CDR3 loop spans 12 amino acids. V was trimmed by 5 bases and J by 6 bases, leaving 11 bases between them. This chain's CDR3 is CASSIGLFEQYF. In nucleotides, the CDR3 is TGTGCCAGCAGTATTGGGCTATTCGAGCAGTACTTC. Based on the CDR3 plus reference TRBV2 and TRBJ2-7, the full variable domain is EPEVTQTPSHQVTQMGQEVILRCVPISNHLYFYWYRQILGQKVEFLVSFYNNEISEKSEIFDDQFSVERPDGSNFTLKIRSTKLEDSAMYFCASSIGLFEQYFGPGTRLTVT.

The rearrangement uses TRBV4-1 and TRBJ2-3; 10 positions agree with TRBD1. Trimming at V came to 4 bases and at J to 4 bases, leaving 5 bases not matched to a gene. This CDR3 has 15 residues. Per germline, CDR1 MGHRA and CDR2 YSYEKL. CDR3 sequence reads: CASSPGTGVADTQYF. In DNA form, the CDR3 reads TGCGCCAGCAGCCCAGGGACAGGGGTCGCAGATACGCAGTATTTT.

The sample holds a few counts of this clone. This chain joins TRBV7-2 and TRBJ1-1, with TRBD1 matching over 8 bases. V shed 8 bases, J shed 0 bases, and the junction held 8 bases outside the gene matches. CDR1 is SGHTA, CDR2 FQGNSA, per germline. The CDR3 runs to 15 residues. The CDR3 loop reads CASGGQVQMNTEAFF. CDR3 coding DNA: TGTGCCAGCGGGGGACAGGTGCAAATGAACACTGAAGCTTTCTTT.

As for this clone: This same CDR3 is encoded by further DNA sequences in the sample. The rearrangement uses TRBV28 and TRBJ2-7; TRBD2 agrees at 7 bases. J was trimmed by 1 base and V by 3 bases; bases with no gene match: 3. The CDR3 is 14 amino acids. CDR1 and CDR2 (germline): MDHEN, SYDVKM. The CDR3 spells CASSFSSGSYEQYF. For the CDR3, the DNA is TGTGCCAGCAGTTTCTCTAGCGGTTCCTACGAGCAGTACTTC. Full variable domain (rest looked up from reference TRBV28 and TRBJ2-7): DVKVTQSSRYLVKRTGEKVFLECVQDMDHENMFWYRQDPGLGLRLIYFSYDVKMKEKGDIPEGYSVSREKKERFSLILESASTNQTSMYLCASSFSSGSYEQYFGPGTRLTVT.

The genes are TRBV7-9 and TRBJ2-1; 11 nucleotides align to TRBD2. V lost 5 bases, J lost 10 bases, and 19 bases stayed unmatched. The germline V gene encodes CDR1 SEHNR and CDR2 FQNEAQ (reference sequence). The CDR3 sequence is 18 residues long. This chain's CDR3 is CASSPGTTTSGGREEQFF. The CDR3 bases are TGTGCCAGCAGCCCGGGAACCACTACTAGCGGGGGTCGGGAAGAGCAGTTCTTC. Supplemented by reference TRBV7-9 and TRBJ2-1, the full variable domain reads DTGVSQNPRHKITKRGQNVTFRCDPISEHNRLYWYRQTLGQGPEFLTYFQNEAQLEKSRLLSDRFSAERPKGSFSTLEIQRTEQGDSAMYLCASSPGTTTSGGREEQFFGPGTRLTVL.

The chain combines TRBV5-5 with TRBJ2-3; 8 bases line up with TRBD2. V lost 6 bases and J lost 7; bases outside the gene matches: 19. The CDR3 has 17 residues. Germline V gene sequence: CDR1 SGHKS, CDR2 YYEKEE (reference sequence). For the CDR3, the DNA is TGTGCCAGCACCGGGGGGGATACGGGAGGGCTGGGAAATACGCAGTATTTT. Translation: CASTGGDTGGLGNTQYF.

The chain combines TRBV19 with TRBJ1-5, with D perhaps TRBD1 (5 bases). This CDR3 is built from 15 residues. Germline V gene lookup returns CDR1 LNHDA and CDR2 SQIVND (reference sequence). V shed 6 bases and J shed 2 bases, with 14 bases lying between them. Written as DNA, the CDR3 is TGTGCCAGTAGCCAGGGTTCCTGCGGCAATCAGCCCCAGCATTTT. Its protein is CASSQGSCGNQPQHF.

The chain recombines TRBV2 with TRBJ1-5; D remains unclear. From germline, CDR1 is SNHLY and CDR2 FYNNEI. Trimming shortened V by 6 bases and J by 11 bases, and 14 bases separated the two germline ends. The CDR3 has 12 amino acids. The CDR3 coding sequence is TGTGCCAGCAGCCACGATCAGAGGACCCAGCATTTT. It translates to CASSHDQRTQHF.

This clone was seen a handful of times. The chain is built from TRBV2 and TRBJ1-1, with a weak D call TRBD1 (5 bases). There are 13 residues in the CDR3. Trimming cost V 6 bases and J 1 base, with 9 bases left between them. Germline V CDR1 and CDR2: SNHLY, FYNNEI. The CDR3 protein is CASRWGENTEAFF. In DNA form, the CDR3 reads TGTGCCAGCAGATGGGGGGAGAACACTGAAGCTTTCTTT. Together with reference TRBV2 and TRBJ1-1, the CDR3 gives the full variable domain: EPEVTQTPSHQVTQMGQEVILRCVPISNHLYFYWYRQILGQKVEFLVSFYNNEISEKSEIFDDQFSVERPDGSNFTLKIRSTKLEDSAMYFCASRWGENTEAFFGQGTRLTVV.

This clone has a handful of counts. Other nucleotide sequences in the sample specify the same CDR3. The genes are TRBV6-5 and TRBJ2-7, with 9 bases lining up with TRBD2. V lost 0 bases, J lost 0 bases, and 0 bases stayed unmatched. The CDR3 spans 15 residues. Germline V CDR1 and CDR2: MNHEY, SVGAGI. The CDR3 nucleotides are TGTGCCAGCAGTTACTCTAGCGGGAGCTCCTACGAGCAGTACTTC. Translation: CASSYSSGSSYEQYF.